Listed below are T cell receptor beta chains from one sample, sequenced in a study of blood T cell repertoires in COVID-19. Repertoires were generated with immunoSEQ multiplex PCR, while TCRdb's copy carries only in-frame clones and drops some. Of roughly 310,000 clones in the sample, about nine tenths are singletons; the top ten hold roughly a tenth. Sequences were obtained from PBMCs or T cells enriched from blood (not recorded which). Every receptor here comes from a woman aged 35 to 49 who had recovered from COVID-19. Both conserved end residues are part of each CDR3. Fields, in order: D gene, clone size, V gene, J gene, CDR3 DNA, CDR3 protein. A D gene is named only where the DNA matches it firmly. Only some rows state a clone size, as once, few, many or a class for expanded clones.

D gene: TRBD1
clone size: once
V gene: TRBV2
J gene: TRBJ2-5
CDR3 DNA: TGTGCCAGCATTGGGACAGGCGGACAAGAGACCCAGTACTTC
CDR3 protein: CASIGTGGQETQYF

D gene: TRBD1
clone size: -
V gene: TRBV11-2
J gene: TRBJ2-3
CDR3 DNA: TGTGCCAGCAGCTTAAGGGGACAGGGCCTTTTTGATACGCAGTATTTT
CDR3 protein: CASSLRGQGLFDTQYF

D gene: -
clone size: once
V gene: TRBV7-8
J gene: TRBJ1-1
CDR3 DNA: TGTGCCAGCAGCCTAAGACAGGAAATGAACACTGAAGCTTTCTTT
CDR3 protein: CASSLRQEMNTEAFF

D gene: -
clone size: once
V gene: TRBV28
J gene: TRBJ2-1
CDR3 DNA: TGTGCCACCGTCCCAGGGGGGTTCCCCTACAATGAGCAGTTCTTC
CDR3 protein: CATVPGGFPYNEQFF

D gene: -
clone size: few
V gene: TRBV19
J gene: TRBJ1-5
CDR3 DNA: TGTGCCAGTAGTATGGTTCGGGATAGCAATCAGCCCCAGCATTTT
CDR3 protein: CASSMVRDSNQPQHF

D gene: -
clone size: -
V gene: TRBV10-1
J gene: TRBJ2-1
CDR3 DNA: TGCGCCAGCAGTCCCGCCCGGGGAGACTACAATGAGCAGTTCTTC
CDR3 protein: CASSPARGDYNEQFF

D gene: TRBD1
clone size: -
V gene: TRBV5-1
J gene: TRBJ1-1
CDR3 DNA: TGCGCCAGCAGCTTGGGGGCAGGGGGCTCCACTGAAGCTTTCTTT
CDR3 protein: CASSLGAGGSTEAFF

D gene: TRBD2
clone size: -
V gene: TRBV9
J gene: TRBJ2-1
CDR3 DNA: TGTGCCAGCAGCGGCCCCGGGACTAGTCGAGGTGAGCAGTTCTTC
CDR3 protein: CASSGPGTSRGEQFF

D gene: -
clone size: -
V gene: TRBV5-1
J gene: TRBJ2-6
CDR3 DNA: TGCGCCAGCAGTGTCAGCTCTGGGGCCAACGTCCTGACTTTC
CDR3 protein: CASSVSSGANVLTF

D gene: TRBD1
clone size: -
V gene: TRBV7-9
J gene: TRBJ2-2
CDR3 DNA: TGTGCCAGCAGCTGGGGACAGGGTAGCCGGAACACCGGGGAGCTGTTTTTT
CDR3 protein: CASSWGQGSRNTGELFF

D gene: -
clone size: -
V gene: TRBV5-4
J gene: TRBJ1-6
CDR3 DNA: TGTGCCAGCAGCTCCCCTTTATCGCCCCTCCACTTT
CDR3 protein: CASSSPLSPLHF

D gene: -
clone size: -
V gene: TRBV19
J gene: TRBJ2-7
CDR3 DNA: TGTGCCAGTAGTATGAAGGCGGCCCCATCCTACGAGCAGTACTTC
CDR3 protein: CASSMKAAPSYEQYF

D gene: -
clone size: -
V gene: TRBV27
J gene: TRBJ2-7
CDR3 DNA: TGTGCCAGCAGTGACCTCTCGGCGGGGGCAAAATACGAGCAGTACTTC
CDR3 protein: CASSDLSAGAKYEQYF

D gene: -
clone size: -
V gene: TRBV28
J gene: TRBJ2-5
CDR3 DNA: TGTGCCAGCAAGAGGCCACAGGGTCGAGAGACCCAGTACTTC
CDR3 protein: CASKRPQGRETQYF

D gene: -
clone size: -
V gene: TRBV5-6
J gene: TRBJ1-1
CDR3 DNA: TGTGCCAGCAGCTCCGGACTTGAAGCTTTCTTT
CDR3 protein: CASSSGLEAFF

D gene: -
clone size: -
V gene: TRBV2
J gene: TRBJ1-1
CDR3 DNA: TGTGCCAGTTCGGGACACTTGAACACTGAAGCTTTCTTT
CDR3 protein: CASSGHLNTEAFF

D gene: -
clone size: -
V gene: TRBV12-3/TRBV12-4
J gene: TRBJ1-1
CDR3 DNA: TGTGCCAGCAGCCCTGGCGGCACTGAAGCTTTCTTT
CDR3 protein: CASSPGGTEAFF

D gene: -
clone size: -
V gene: TRBV28
J gene: TRBJ1-2
CDR3 DNA: TGTGCCAGCACCCTCGTAGCGGTTGGTAACTATGGCTACACCTTC
CDR3 protein: CASTLVAVGNYGYTF

D gene: TRBD1
clone size: -
V gene: TRBV7-7
J gene: TRBJ2-7
CDR3 DNA: TGTGCTAGCAGTCCGAGCCGGGACAGACCATACGAGCAGTACTTC
CDR3 protein: CASSPSRDRPYEQYF

D gene: TRBD1
clone size: -
V gene: TRBV6-5
J gene: TRBJ1-2
CDR3 DNA: TGTGCCAGCAGCCTGGACAGGGGAAGTTATGGCTACACCTTC
CDR3 protein: CASSLDRGSYGYTF

D gene: -
clone size: -
V gene: TRBV10-3
J gene: TRBJ2-3
CDR3 DNA: TGTGCCATCAGTGAGTGGGTGGGAGCACCCGTCGGCACAGATACGCAGTATTTT
CDR3 protein: CAISEWVGAPVGTDTQYF

D gene: -
clone size: once
V gene: TRBV29-1
J gene: TRBJ2-7
CDR3 DNA: TGCAGCGCCACTGACAGCTCCTACGAGCAGTACTTC
CDR3 protein: CSATDSSYEQYF

D gene: -
clone size: -
V gene: TRBV3-1/TRBV3-2
J gene: TRBJ2-1
CDR3 DNA: TGTGCCAGCAGACCCCCGGAGGGTGAGCAGTTCTTC
CDR3 protein: CASRPPEGEQFF

D gene: -
clone size: -
V gene: TRBV9
J gene: TRBJ2-4
CDR3 DNA: TGTGCCAGCAGCGTAGAGGGAGAACTCGCCTTC
CDR3 protein: CASSVEGELAF

D gene: TRBD2
clone size: few
V gene: TRBV5-1
J gene: TRBJ2-1
CDR3 DNA: TGCGCCAGCAGCCCCGAACCGGGACTAGCGAAACTCAATGAGCAGTTCTTC
CDR3 protein: CASSPEPGLAKLNEQFF

D gene: -
clone size: -
V gene: TRBV21-1
J gene: TRBJ1-2
CDR3 DNA: TGTGCCAGCATCCTCCTTCGGACAGTTGGCTACACCTTC
CDR3 protein: CASILLRTVGYTF

D gene: -
clone size: -
V gene: TRBV24-1
J gene: TRBJ2-1
CDR3 DNA: TGTGCCACCAGTGAAACCTACACAGGGCAGTTCTTC
CDR3 protein: CATSETYTGQFF

D gene: -
clone size: -
V gene: TRBV9
J gene: TRBJ2-2
CDR3 DNA: TGTGCCAGCAGCGTAATGGCGGGTCCTTACACCGGGGAGCTGTTTTTT
CDR3 protein: CASSVMAGPYTGELFF

D gene: TRBD2
clone size: -
V gene: TRBV5-4
J gene: TRBJ2-1
CDR3 DNA: TGTGCCAGCAGCGGGGGACTAGACAATGAGCAGTTCTTC
CDR3 protein: CASSGGLDNEQFF

D gene: TRBD2
clone size: few
V gene: TRBV30
J gene: TRBJ2-5
CDR3 DNA: TGTGCCTGGAGTCGACTAGCCTCACAAGAGACCCAGTACTTC
CDR3 protein: CAWSRLASQETQYF

D gene: TRBD2
clone size: once
V gene: TRBV3-1/TRBV3-2
J gene: TRBJ2-5
CDR3 DNA: TGTGCCAGCAGCCTCCGGGGGGGGGAGACCCAGTACTTC
CDR3 protein: CASSLRGGETQYF

D gene: TRBD1
clone size: once
V gene: TRBV9
J gene: TRBJ1-5
CDR3 DNA: TGTGCCAGCAGCGCGGGACAGGGGGACCAGCCCCAGCATTTT
CDR3 protein: CASSAGQGDQPQHF

D gene: -
clone size: -
V gene: TRBV7-2
J gene: TRBJ2-3
CDR3 DNA: TGTGCCAGCAGCTCGACTAGTCCTATAGGTACGCAGTATTTT
CDR3 protein: CASSSTSPIGTQYF

D gene: TRBD2
clone size: -
V gene: TRBV5-1
J gene: TRBJ2-1
CDR3 DNA: TGCGCCAGCAGCATTCTAGCGGGCAATGAGCAGTTCTTC
CDR3 protein: CASSILAGNEQFF

D gene: TRBD1
clone size: -
V gene: TRBV7-2
J gene: TRBJ1-4
CDR3 DNA: TGTGCCAGCAGCCCCGACAGGGCGGCAACTAATGAAAAACTGTTTTTT
CDR3 protein: CASSPDRAATNEKLFF

D gene: -
clone size: -
V gene: TRBV7-2
J gene: TRBJ1-1
CDR3 DNA: TGTGCCAGCAGCTTACAGGGTAACACTGAAGCTTTCTTT
CDR3 protein: CASSLQGNTEAFF

D gene: TRBD2
clone size: -
V gene: TRBV7-9
J gene: TRBJ2-7
CDR3 DNA: TGTGCCAGCAGCCCCGGAGGGCTAGCGGGGCGCTACGAGCAGTACTTC
CDR3 protein: CASSPGGLAGRYEQYF

D gene: TRBD2
clone size: -
V gene: TRBV4-3
J gene: TRBJ2-1
CDR3 DNA: TGCGCCAGCAGCCAAGGGGCTAGCGGGGGCCCTAATACCTACAATGAGCAGTTCTTC
CDR3 protein: CASSQGASGGPNTYNEQFF

D gene: -
clone size: -
V gene: TRBV24-1
J gene: TRBJ1-1
CDR3 DNA: TGTGCCACCAGGGCGACAGGGAACACTGAAGCTTTCTTT
CDR3 protein: CATRATGNTEAFF

D gene: -
clone size: -
V gene: TRBV4-3
J gene: TRBJ1-1
CDR3 DNA: TGCGCCAGCAGCCAAGATCTGAGTTCAACTGAAGCTTTCTTT
CDR3 protein: CASSQDLSSTEAFF